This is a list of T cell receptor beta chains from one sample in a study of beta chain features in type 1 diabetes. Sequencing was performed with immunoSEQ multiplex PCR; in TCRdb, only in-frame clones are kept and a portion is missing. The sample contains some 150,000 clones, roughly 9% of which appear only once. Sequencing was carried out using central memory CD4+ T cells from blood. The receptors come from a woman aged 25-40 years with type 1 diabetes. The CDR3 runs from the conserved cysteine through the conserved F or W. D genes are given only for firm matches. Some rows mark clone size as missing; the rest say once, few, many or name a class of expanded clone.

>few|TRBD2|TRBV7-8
CASSLVGLAASTDTQYF
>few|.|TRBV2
CASSPGDSETQYF
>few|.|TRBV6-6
CASSLGGSTDTQYF
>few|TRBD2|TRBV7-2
CASSLVGGPGNIQYF
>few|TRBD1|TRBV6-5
CASSSLTGTGGYEQYF
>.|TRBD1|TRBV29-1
CSVGSGGVNTEAFF
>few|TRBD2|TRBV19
CASSIALGGSSYNEQFF
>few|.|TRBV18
CASSPGQTYEQYF
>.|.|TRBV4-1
CASSLLRAAKNIQYF
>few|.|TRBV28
CASKKVTAYEQYF
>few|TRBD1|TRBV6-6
CASSAHRDRGETQYF
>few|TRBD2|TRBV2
CASSKPGGQFF
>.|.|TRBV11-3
CASSIQRITDTQYF
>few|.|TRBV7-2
CASSLQGRVHEQFF
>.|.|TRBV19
CASSSGVGWRGYTF
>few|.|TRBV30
CAWSQTEAFF
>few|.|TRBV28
CASTTVNQPQHF